This T cell receptor beta chain was recovered during a study of blood T cell repertoires in COVID-19. As for the study in general: The analysed material was cDNA or gDNA that came from T cells, B-cell-depleted T cells, or PBMCs.

In the authors' workflow: From reference gene primer amplification, estimates of nucleated cell counts were derived. Sequencing was performed with immunoSEQ multiplex PCR; in TCRdb, only in-frame clones are kept and a portion is missing. D and trimming were read from the DNA, whereas the V and J calls and clone size are those reported in that table. Of about 210,000 clones detected, roughly 87% appear once; the ten largest clones hold about a tenth. This clone is a singleton in its sample. The germline V gene has CDR1 SGHVS and CDR2 FQNEAQ. V was trimmed by 5 bases and J by 1 base, leaving 15 bases between them. The CDR3 loop spans 16 amino acids.

The clonotype comes from a man aged 18 to 35 with acute COVID-19. The specimen sequenced was PBMCs or T cells enriched from blood (not recorded which). This chain joins TRBV7-8 and TRBJ1-5; D perhaps matches TRBD1 (5 bases). CDR3 residues: CASSPGLSDSNQPQHF. The CDR3 nucleotides are TGTGCCAGCAGCCCGGGACTCTCAGACAGCAATCAGCCCCAGCATTTT.